This TCR beta chain was recovered during a study of cytomegalovirus exposure and HLA in healthy donors (dated by TCRdb to the late 2010s). Study-wide context: In an earlier analysis of roughly 500 of the donors, approximately 300 Gb of sequence data and 95 million to 130 million unique TCR beta sequences from roughly 190 million T cells were reported. Approximately 330 gigabases of sequencing data and around 80 million unique TCR sequences made up an early release that covered some 640 HLA-typed donors. Among the roughly 370 genotyped donors, approximately 82% belonged to the genetic ancestry cluster associated with self-reported Caucasian donors. The study aimed to test whether cataloging public T cell receptors could reveal signatures of past pathogen exposure. The study profiled the T cell repertoires of hundreds of subjects by immunosequencing and related them to cytomegalovirus serostatus. In addition to the first cohort of hundreds of subjects, a separate validation cohort of around 110 different subjects was used. High-throughput TCR immunosequencing, statistical association of individual TCRs with disease status, and machine learning were combined to predict cytomegalovirus infection status. To study patterns of TCR occurrence, a later analysis re-analyzed previously published TCR beta repertoires from 700 or so donors and added high-resolution HLA genotyping. In the later analysis, no new phenotypic data were used to find candidate immune exposures; instead, reliance was placed on TCR beta sequences and their occurrence across donors. In an earlier analysis of 500 to 650 of the donors, high-throughput TCR beta sequencing was used to judge whether each TCR beta V gene segment behaved as functional or pseudogenic. Donor age, sex, ethnicity and CMV serostatus were collected together with the repertoire data. In a later genetic analysis, genome-wide SNP genotypes for 398 of the 666 donors were used, and that subset was treated as a discovery cohort. All discovery cohort repertoires had been generated on a single sequencing platform. HLA typing covered class I and class II loci at four-digit resolution. The number of donors typed differed by locus, with about 629-630 for A, B, C, DRB1 and DQB1, more than 500 for DQA1, nearly 610 for DPA1, and 400 to 490 for DPB1. Because of strong linkage in the cohort, four or five DR-DQ haplotypes were treated as single units for association and clustering. On average, roughly 200,000 unique TCR beta nucleotide sequences were sequenced per donor among a few hundred genotyped donors of the cohort, with around 19% of those sequences being non-productive.

The cohort consisted of 670 or so healthy bone marrow donors. Cohort members were all nominally healthy when sampled, although unrecorded immune exposures were likely present. The donor tested CMV seropositive and was one of the 289 seropositive cohort members. A peripheral blood sample was collected from each donor, and TCR beta sequencing was performed on peripheral blood mononuclear cells. Genomic DNA was extracted from the blood cell samples with the Qiagen DNeasy Blood Extraction Kit. With regard to this clone: Its cognate antigen has yet to be identified. No much larger clone is present one base from it, and per-base qualities are unavailable.

Libraries were constructed by the immunoSEQ multiplex PCR assay. For the multiplex PCR, a mixture combining 60 forward primers for TCR Vbeta segments and 13 reverse primers for TCR Jbeta segments was used. Amplification of the CDR3 region of rearranged TCR beta genes was performed with a multiplex PCR assay on genomic DNA. The amplified TCR beta libraries were sequenced on the Illumina HiSeq System as 87-base-pair reads. The original pipeline was this. A later analysis tallied some 79 million unique TCR beta chains across the 700 or so repertoires, and some 10 million of those chains were shared by two or more donors. A nearest-neighbor algorithm error-corrected the raw reads and collapsed the reads into unique sequences, merging closely related sequences to remove PCR and sequencing errors. Alignment of CDR3 sequences to IMGT reference sequences was used to assign V, D and J gene segments. For a sequence to be retained, at least a six-nucleotide match to both a V gene segment and a J gene segment was required. A rearrangement counted as productive if the CDR3 had no stop codons and remained in frame with V and J, and every other rearrangement counted as non-productive. Following IMGT convention, CDR3 was defined as the stretch from the second conserved V-encoded cysteine to the conserved J-encoded phenylalanine. Sequences without an unambiguous match to a single V gene segment were excluded from the earlier analysis of about 630 of the donors. An earlier analysis of 450 to 650 of the donors called V segments functional above 56.7% productive rearrangements and segregating when the between-donor standard deviation exceeded 5%. A statistical classification framework was built for diagnosing cytomegalovirus status from the catalog of TCR beta chain sequences. In a later analysis, V and J genes were assigned by comparing TCR nucleotide sequences against IMGT/GENE-DB human TR gene sequences. A later analysis assigned CDR3 sequences and most-parsimonious VDJ recombination scenarios with the TCRdist pipeline. In a later analysis, each TCR beta chain was defined by its CDR3 amino acid sequence together with its V-gene family, and reads lacking a unique V-gene family were excluded. As a way to deal with suspected cross-contamination and a sequencing artifact, a later analysis dropped nearly 600 nucleotide sequences that were highly shared and had low generation probability. A later analysis calculated a clonal expansion index for each public chain from normalized within-repertoire ranks of inferred template counts. In a later analysis, generation probabilities were computed with a VDJ recombination model fitted to out-of-frame rearrangements, and the resulting probabilities were checked against IGoR. In a later analysis, TCR-TCR, TCR-HLA and TCR-CMV co-occurrence was scored with hypergeometric tests, and a repertoire-size bias correction was applied to TCR pairs. A later analysis estimated false discovery rates by permuting HLA or CMV assignments 20 times. A later analysis grouped co-occurring TCRs with DBSCAN, adding TCRdist sequence similarity when clustering within HLA-allele-positive subsets. For co-occurrence clustering, repertoires with fewer than 30,000 or more than 120,000 public chains were excluded, along with about five repertoires with anomalous nucleotide sharing. The source is immuneACCESS, and TCRdb retained only in-frame sequences with V and J called. Part of the clones is not carried over; for the studies checked, unresolved V genes explain less than half of this, and the remainder is unexplained. The DNA was the basis for D and trimming; V, J and clone size are from that table. Present in this sample are about 140,000 clones, roughly 83% of which were seen just once. The ten largest clones add up to around 4.5% of the sample.

The germline V and J ends show losses of 6 bases and 5 bases respectively, and no gene match explains 8 bases of the junction. From the germline V gene, CDR1 is KGHSH and CDR2 is LQKENI. From its cysteine to its phenylalanine, the CDR3 spans 14 amino acids. Only the CDR3 part of the read is kept: 42 bases, read in frame from the first base. General study outcomes and caveats: This cohort had only TCR beta chains sequenced, and the lack of alpha or paired-chain data limited which features could be detected. The earlier analysis of 450 to 700 of the donors excluded roughly 16 rarely observed V segments, including chromosome 9 orphons, because counts were too low. A later analysis found that HLA-associated TCR beta chains were more clonally expanded and had lower generation probabilities than equally common non-associated chains. Linkage disequilibrium might explain the correlated functional status among segregating V segments, but an unknown experimental factor could not be ruled out. The only immune exposure information available for the cohort was CMV serostatus. Because HLA typing was unavailable for some donors at each locus, only the typed subset was used in association tests. In a later genetic analysis, a missense DCLRE1C variant was associated with V-gene and J-gene trimming of TCR beta chains, and the association was replicated in an independent cohort. In vitro tests confirmed that a few of the cytomegalovirus-associated TCR beta chains recognize cytomegalovirus antigens. The authors suggested that the approach could potentially be generalized to other disease states and immunological phenotypes. According to a later analysis, TCR association rates differed among HLA loci, with DRB1 alleles showing the most associated TCRs and HLA-C alleles showing the fewest. Compared with the approximately 600-donor mean, donors in an Asian-associated ancestry cluster had fewer N-insertions in productive TCRs, according to a later genetic analysis. The study listed 170 or so TCR beta chains as associated with cytomegalovirus. The 87-base-pair reads could not distinguish some IMGT-functional V segments, including TRBV6-2 and TRBV6-3, so those segments were excluded. In both the original and validation cohorts, the classifier was reported to diagnose cytomegalovirus status with high specificity and sensitivity. When HLA alleles, especially DR and DQ, strongly co-occurred, attributing TCR associations to individual alleles was difficult. A later analysis associated 15,000 to 20,000 TCR beta sequences with specific HLA alleles at a false discovery rate of 0.05. An earlier analysis of some 590 of the donors showed that most TCR beta V segments appeared in productive rearrangements either about 90% or about 30% of the time, which broadly matched IMGT annotations. In a later analysis, most CMV-associated TCR beta chains were found to appear HLA-restricted, with HLA associations seemingly driven largely by CMV exposure. Several of the top co-occurrence clusters appeared to be linked to parvovirus B19, influenza, CMV and Epstein-Barr virus, according to a later analysis. The presence/absence analyses assumed that sequencing depth was roughly uniform across donors, and that assumption may not be true. Across donors, most TCR sequences were observed very rarely, whereas some public TCRs were present in many individuals. A further reported finding was that TCR beta sequences accurately predicted the HLA-A and HLA-B alleles for most subjects in the first cohort. The sequencing pipeline was judged likely to have produced a cluster of highly shared sequence variants as a technical artifact.

Source material: PBMCs. This receptor chain uses TRBV18 and TRBJ2-5; the junction holds 8 bases that match TRBD1. This receptor was identified in a man aged 40-49 years in good health and CMV-seropositive. The CDR3 corresponds to CASSSGQGRETQYF. The nucleotide sequence is given as TGTGCCAGCTCTTCTGGACAGGGCAGGGAGACCCAGTACTTC.